This TCR beta chain was identified during a study of cytomegalovirus exposure and HLA in healthy donors. Notes on the study in general: The number of N-insertions in an Asian-associated ancestry cluster was reportedly below the 666-donor mean in a later analysis. Previously analyzed data showed that most TCR beta V segments were productive at a frequency of about 87% or about 30%. Cytomegalovirus association was listed for 164 TCR beta chains.

The PCR was carried out with 60 Vbeta primers and 13 Jbeta primers. Assay used: immunoSEQ multiplex PCR; TCRdb lists only in-frame clones, some missing. The specimen's table records 100,000 or so clones. V shed 3 bases and J shed 7 bases, with 17 bases lying between them. The CDR3 is 16 amino acids. Germline V CDR1 and CDR2: SGDLS, YYNGEE. With regard to this clone: The antigen is undetermined.

All the people who gave samples were healthy bone marrow donors. The sequencing input was PBMCs. This receptor was identified in a woman in her thirties in good health and CMV-seronegative. The V gene is TRBV9, the J gene TRBJ1-6, with a possible D match to TRBD1 (6 bases). The CDR3 here is CASSASPRDNNSPLHF. The DNA for the CDR3 is TGTGCCAGCAGCGCAAGCCCCCGGGACAACAATTCACCCCTCCACTTT.